What follows are 21 T cell receptor beta chains derived from one specimen sequenced in a study of blood T cells in healthy people across ages. Through a sample-barcoded 5' primer and a J-beta primer mix, a second PCR was run for roughly 7 to 11 cycles. TCRdb called the 5' RACE reads again in MiXCR, with one record for every CDR3 protein. The table shows about 1.5 million distinct CDR3 sequences, with roughly 43% occurring only once. Sequencing input: blood. The origin of the receptors is a woman aged 18-29 years in good health.

V is TRBV20-1 and J is TRBJ1-2, with a possible D match to TRBD1 (5 bases). In germline, CDR1 is DFQATT, CDR2 SNEGSKA (reference sequence). This CDR3 has 14 amino acids. V gave up 3 bases and J gave up 2 bases, with 13 bases separating them. The CDR3 sequence is CSASDVRDNYGYTF. CDR3 coding DNA: TGCAGTGCTAGCGACGTCCGGGACAACTATGGCTACACCTTC.

This clonotype has a handful of counts. The rearrangement uses TRBV3-1 and TRBJ2-7, with D uncertain. V lost 1 base to trimming and J lost 1 base, with 8 bases between them. Per the germline V gene, CDR1 is LGHDT and CDR2 is YNNKEL (reference sequence). The CDR3 length is 14 residues. CDR3 sequence: CASSQGIASYEQYF. The CDR3 nucleotides are TGTGCCAGCAGCCAAGGGATCGCGTCCTACGAGCAGTACTTC.

This clonotype was recorded a few times. This chain uses TRBV6-5 with TRBJ1-2; TRBD1 agrees at 9 bases. The CDR3 runs to 16 residues. Germline lookup yields CDR1 MNHEY and CDR2 SVGAGI. The V gene end was trimmed by 2 bases and the J gene end by 4 bases; junction bases not matched to a gene: 8. CDR3 nucleotides: TGTGCCAGCAGTTACCTCTCACAGGGGGCGAGCTATGGCTACACCTTC. Its translation is CASSYLSQGASYGYTF.

The CDR3 DNA sequence: TGTGCCAGCAGTTGGCCCGGGACGGTCGAAGCTTTCTTT. This sequence encodes CASSWPGTVEAFF. The V and J genes are TRBV28 and TRBJ1-1; a weak D match, TRBD1 (5 bases). The CDR3 spans 13 residues. V dropped 4 bases and J dropped 8 bases, with 14 bases sitting between them. The germline CDR1 and CDR2 sequences are MDHEN and SYDVKM.

The chain joins TRBV7-2 to TRBJ2-5; TRBD2 matches at 11 bases. CDR1 and CDR2 (germline): SGHTA, FQGNSA. V shed 1 base, J shed 5 bases, and the junction held 9 bases outside the gene matches. The CDR3 runs to 17 residues. CDR3: CASSLGLAGGLRETQYF. The CDR3 DNA reads TGTGCCAGCAGCTTAGGGTTAGCGGGGGGGCTGCGGGAGACCCAGTACTTC.

This chain uses TRBV9 with TRBJ2-1; D possibly corresponds to TRBD1 (5 bases). This CDR3 has 17 residues. The germline V gene has CDR1 SGDLS and CDR2 YYNGEE. With 3 bases removed from V and 5 bases from J, the gap between germline ends came to 21 bases. CDR3 nucleotides: TGTGCCAGCAGCGAGGGGCCGGGTGAAAGGAACCACAATGAGCAGTTCTTC. Its protein is CASSEGPGERNHNEQFF.

The chain links TRBV7-9 to TRBJ2-5, with D tentatively TRBD1 or TRBD2 (5 bases each). Germline-derived CDR1 and CDR2 are SEHNR and FQNEAQ (reference sequence). The CDR3 runs to 15 residues. The V end was cut by 0 bases, the J end by 3 bases, with 11 bases between. The CDR3 loop reads CASSLASGRKETQYF. The CDR3, as DNA: TGTGCCAGCAGCTTAGCGTCGGGACGGAAAGAGACCCAGTACTTC.

The rearrangement joins TRBV7-2 to TRBJ1-2; D is perhaps TRBD1 (6 bases). The CDR3 extends over 14 amino acids. Looked up from germline, CDR1 is SGHTA and CDR2 is FQGNSA. V was clipped by 6 bases and J by 4 bases, with 15 bases between them. This CDR3 reads CASRKPGGFYGYTF. Here the CDR3 DNA reads TGTGCCAGCAGAAAACCCGGGGGCTTCTATGGCTACACCTTC.

The V gene is TRBV2, the J gene TRBJ1-2; D remains unclear. There are 11 residues in the CDR3. The germline CDR1 and CDR2 sequences are SNHLY and FYNNEI. V lost 8 bases, J lost 4 bases, and 8 bases lay in between. CDR3 residues: CASGPPYGYTF. DNA for the CDR3: TGTGCCAGCGGACCTCCCTATGGCTACACCTTC.

This clonotype was picked up a small number of times. The chain recombines TRBV4-1 with TRBJ1-2; D possibly corresponds to TRBD1 (5 bases). This CDR3 has 14 residues. The V gene lost 5 bases and the J gene lost 3 bases, with 13 bases spanning the gap. Germline V lookup: CDR1 MGHRA, CDR2 YSYEKL. The CDR3 DNA reads TGCGCCAGCAGCGTCTTTCAGGGTGACTATGGCTACACCTTC. This translates into CASSVFQGDYGYTF.

This clonotype has a handful of counts. The chain combines TRBV4-1 with TRBJ2-3; TRBD1 matches at 9 bases. Trimming at V came to 8 bases and at J to 2 bases, leaving 2 bases not matched to a gene. CDR3 length: 13 residues. Germline V gene data show CDR1 as MGHRA and CDR2 as YSYEKL. This CDR3 is CASWDRDTDTQYF. CDR3 sequence (DNA): TGCGCCAGCTGGGACAGGGACACAGATACGCAGTATTTT.

The chain carries TRBV5-1 and TRBJ2-2; D is perhaps TRBD1 (6 bases). There are 15 residues in the CDR3. Germline CDR1 SGHRS, CDR2 YFSETQ. V dropped 1 base and J dropped 2 bases, with 9 bases sitting between them. The CDR3 reads CASSLQDSNTGELFF. The CDR3 DNA follows: TGCGCCAGCAGCTTGCAGGACAGTAACACCGGGGAGCTGTTTTTT.

This clonotype was seen a few times. CDR3 bases: TGTGCCAGCAGCTTAGGAACTCAGAGCTCTGGCTACACCTTC. Translating it yields CASSLGTQSSGYTF. The chain joins TRBV11-1 to TRBJ1-2, with D unresolved. The CDR3 is 14 residues long. With 1 base removed from V and 7 bases from J, the gap between germline ends came to 13 bases. Germline CDR1 SGHAT, CDR2 FQDESV (reference sequence).

This clonotype was seen a few times. The chain joins TRBV6-2 or TRBV6-3 to TRBJ1-2, with no clear D. The ends were cut back, 0 bases at V and 8 bases at J, with 16 bases in the middle. CDR1 is MNHEY, CDR2 SVGEGT, per germline. The CDR3 length is 15 residues. The CDR3 sequence is CASSYSGLLREGYTF. The CDR3 DNA reads as TGTGCCAGCAGTTACTCTGGGCTCCTGAGAGAAGGCTACACCTTC.

V gene TRBV10-3 combines with J gene TRBJ2-7, with no clear D. Germline CDR1 reads ENHRY; CDR2 reads SYGVKD. The CDR3 has 10 amino acids. Between the trimmed V and J ends, which lost 8 bases and 2 bases, there was a span of 4 bases. CDR3 region: CAIATYEQYF. The CDR3 region has the DNA TGTGCCATCGCGACCTACGAGCAGTACTTC.

CDR3 nucleotide sequence: TGCAGTGCCCGACTAGCCCCCCTGTCCTACAATGAGCAGTTCTTC. This encodes CSARLAPLSYNEQFF. The rearrangement links TRBV20-1 to TRBJ2-1; 7 nucleotides align to TRBD2. This CDR3 comprises 15 residues. Germline CDR1 DFQATT, CDR2 SNEGSKA (reference sequence). With V trimmed by 6 bases and J by 1 base, 9 bases remained unmatched.

This clonotype was seen more than once but under ten times. The rearrangement joins TRBV3-1 to TRBJ2-3, with TRBD2 matching 8 bases. Losses at the gene ends were 2 bases for V and 4 bases for J; bases not matched to a gene: 11. Germline-derived CDR1 and CDR2 are LGHDT and YNNKEL (reference sequence). The CDR3 extends over 17 amino acids. The chain's CDR3 is CASSQLQREGRADTQYF. The DNA of the CDR3 is TGTGCCAGCAGCCAACTTCAACGGGAGGGGAGGGCAGATACGCAGTATTTT.

This sequence joins TRBV29-1 and TRBJ1-2; unclear D gene. The germline CDR1 and CDR2 sequences are SQVTM and ANQGSEA. There are 11 residues in the CDR3. V lost 4 bases, J lost 8 bases, and 11 bases lay in between. Written as DNA, the CDR3 is TGCAGCGTTGGGAGGATGTGGGGCTACACCTTC. Its translation: CSVGRMWGYTF. The full variable domain, in which reference TRBV29-1 and TRBJ1-2 provide the parts outside the CDR3, is SAVISQKPSRDICQRGTSLTIQCQVDSQVTMMFWYRQQPGQSLTLIATANQGSEATYESGFVIDKFPISRPNLTFSTLTVSNMSPEDSSIYLCSVGRMWGYTFGSGTRLTVV.

As DNA, the CDR3 is TGCGCCAGCAGCCAAGAGCCGGGGATGGGAGTCTATGGCTACACCTTC. It translates to CASSQEPGMGVYGYTF. This rearrangement joins TRBV4-3 to TRBJ1-2; D ambiguous. The CDR3 sequence is 16 residues long. V was clipped by 0 bases and J by 4 bases, with 15 bases between them. From germline, CDR1 is LGHNA and CDR2 YSLEER.

The rearrangement links TRBV12-3 or TRBV12-4 to TRBJ2-5, with D perhaps TRBD1 (6 bases). The CDR3 loop spans 14 amino acids. The V gene lost 5 bases and the J gene lost 0 bases, with 10 bases spanning the gap. The CDR3 spells CASSGGSYQETQYF. Written as DNA, the CDR3 is TGTGCCAGCAGTGGGGGCAGTTACCAAGAGACCCAGTACTTC.

The chain joins TRBV20-1 to TRBJ1-5; D gene uncertain. From germline, CDR1 is DFQATT and CDR2 SNEGSKA (reference sequence). Trimming stripped 8 bases from V and 1 base from J, with 18 bases between. The CDR3 totals 15 residues. The CDR3 here is CSPPLWDLSNQPQHF. CDR3 DNA: TGCAGTCCTCCGCTCTGGGATTTGAGCAATCAGCCCCAGCATTTT.